Only a few counts were recorded for the clone carrying this T cell receptor (beta chain). Its target is not known. From the 5' RACE reads, TCRdb called clonotypes with MiXCR, one entry per CDR3 protein. Among hundreds of thousands of distinct CDR3 sequences listed, roughly 12% were seen once. The sample originates from a study of identical twins. Study-wide points: Cord blood's abundant beta clonotypes had fewer insertions, unlike memory repertoires. Twin sharing of out-of-frame TCR alpha was underestimated by models in monozygotic pairs.

Germline values: CDR1 SGHKS, CDR2 YYEKEE (reference sequence). The CDR3 is 14 amino acids. V lost 3 bases and J lost 8; bases outside the gene matches: 7. This sample also appeared in a second study, on yellow fever vaccine responses in identical twins. In that study: Twins' vaccine T cell response reportedly seemed partly convergent, partly personalized.

The origin of this receptor is a woman younger than 30 in good health. The genes are TRBV5-5 and TRBJ2-1; 8 bases agree with TRBD1. The sequenced sample consisted of PBMCs. CDR3 residues: CASSSGQGLDEQFF. The CDR3 DNA sequence: TGTGCCAGCAGCTCCGGACAGGGTTTGGATGAGCAGTTCTTC.